This T cell receptor beta chain was retrieved from a study of blood T cell repertoires in COVID-19. Study background: Researchers got acute and convalescent COVID-19 samples from the United States, Italy and Spain. PBMCs, B-cell-depleted T cells, or T cells provided the cDNA or gDNA that made up the material.

In the authors' methods: How many nucleated cells were present was estimated from reference gene primer amplification. Using immunoSEQ multiplex PCR, the repertoire was profiled, and TCRdb retains in-frame clones only, with some absent. From that table come the V and J calls and clone size; the DNA was used to work out D and trimming. This sample has almost 30,000 clones, with about 89% found just once. The CDR3 is made up of 11 amino acids. Trimming stripped 5 bases from V and 4 bases from J, with 7 bases between. Germline V gene lookup returns CDR1 DFQATT and CDR2 SNEGSKA (reference sequence). Material: peripheral blood. The chain combines TRBV20-1 with TRBJ2-3; D gene unclear. The TCR sequence derives from a human donor in a cohort sampled during active COVID-19. In DNA, the CDR3 is TGCAGTGCTCCTTGGCCAGATACGCAGTATTTT. Protein product: CSAPWPDTQYF.